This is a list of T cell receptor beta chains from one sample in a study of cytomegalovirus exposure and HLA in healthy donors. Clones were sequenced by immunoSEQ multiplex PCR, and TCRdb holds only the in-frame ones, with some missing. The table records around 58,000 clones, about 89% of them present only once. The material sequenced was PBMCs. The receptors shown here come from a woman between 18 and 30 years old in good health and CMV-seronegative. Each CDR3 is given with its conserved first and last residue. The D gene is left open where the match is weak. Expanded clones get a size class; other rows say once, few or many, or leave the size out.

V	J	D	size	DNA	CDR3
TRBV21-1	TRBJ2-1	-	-	TGTGCCAGCAGCAAAGATTCGCCAGGGTCATACTCCTACAATGAGCAGTTCTTC	CASSKDSPGSYSYNEQFF
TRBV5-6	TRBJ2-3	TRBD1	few	TGTGCCAGCAGCTGGGGACAGGGTTCAGATACGCAGTATTTT	CASSWGQGSDTQYF
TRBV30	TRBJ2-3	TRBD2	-	TGTGCCTGGAAACTCGGGCGGGAGGGCACAGATACGCAGTATTTT	CAWKLGREGTDTQYF
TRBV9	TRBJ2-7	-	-	TGTGCCAGCAGCGTAAGCCCCCGGTTATCCTACGAGCAGTACTTC	CASSVSPRLSYEQYF
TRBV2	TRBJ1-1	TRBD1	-	TGTGCCAGCAGTGTAAAATGGGGACAGGAGAGCTCTGAAGCTTTCTTT	CASSVKWGQESSEAFF
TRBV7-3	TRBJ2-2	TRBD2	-	TGTGCCAGCAGCCCCGGGGGGGCTGTCACCGGGGAGCTGTTTTTT	CASSPGGAVTGELFF
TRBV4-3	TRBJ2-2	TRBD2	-	TGCGCCAGCAGCCAAGATGCTAGCGGGGGGGTGTTCACCGGGGAGCTGTTTTTT	CASSQDASGGVFTGELFF
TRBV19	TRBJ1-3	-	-	TGTGCCAGTAGTATTTTGGGCGAAAACACCATATATTTT	CASSILGENTIYF
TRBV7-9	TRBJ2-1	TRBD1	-	TGTGCCAGCAGCCGGTTACAGGGGCCGAACAATGAGCAGTTCTTC	CASSRLQGPNNEQFF
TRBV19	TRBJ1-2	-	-	TGTGCCAGTAGTGGAGGGTGGAATCGAAAGACCTATGGCTACACCTTC	CASSGGWNRKTYGYTF
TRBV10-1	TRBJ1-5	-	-	TGCGCCAGCAGTGAGGGCGGCAGAGGGTGGCGTCAGCCCCAGCATTTT	CASSEGGRGWRQPQHF
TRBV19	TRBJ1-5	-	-	TGTGCCAGTAAGGCCGGGACACTGAGCAATCAGCCCCAGCATTTT	CASKAGTLSNQPQHF
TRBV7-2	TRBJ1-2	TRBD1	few	TGTGCCAGCAGCTTGGGCCGGGACAGGGCCTATGGCTACACCTTC	CASSLGRDRAYGYTF
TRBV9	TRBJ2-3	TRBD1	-	TGTGCCAGCAGGCAGGGGGCGGAGGCAGATACGCAGTATTTT	CASRQGAEADTQYF
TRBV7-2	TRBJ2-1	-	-	TGTGCCAGCAGCTTAGTAACGGGGGAAGTTGAGCAGTTCTTC	CASSLVTGEVEQFF
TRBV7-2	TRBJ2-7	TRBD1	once	TGTGCCAGCAGCCCGGGGGTGGGACAGGGGAGTCGTGAGCAGTACTTC	CASSPGVGQGSREQYF
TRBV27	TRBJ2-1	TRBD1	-	TGTGCCAGCAGTCGGACAGGGAGCCCCTACAATGAGCAGTTCTTC	CASSRTGSPYNEQFF
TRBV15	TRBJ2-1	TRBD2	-	TGTGCCACCAGCAGAGCCCGGACTAGCCCCTACAATGAGCAGTTCTTC	CATSRARTSPYNEQFF
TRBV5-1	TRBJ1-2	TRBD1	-	TGCGCCAGCAGCCTACCCGACCCCGGGACAGGGGTTAATGGCTACACCTTC	CASSLPDPGTGVNGYTF
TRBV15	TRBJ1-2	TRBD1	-	TGTGCCACCAGCAGAGGAGACGACAGGGGTCATGGCTACACCTTC	CATSRGDDRGHGYTF
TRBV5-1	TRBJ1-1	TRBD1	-	TGCGCCAGCAGTAGATTCCGGACAGGGATGGTCACTGAAGCTTTCTTT	CASSRFRTGMVTEAFF
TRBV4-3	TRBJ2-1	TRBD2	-	TGCGCCAGCAGCCAGAGTCCACTAGCGGGGGGGGACAATGAGCAGTTCTTC	CASSQSPLAGGDNEQFF
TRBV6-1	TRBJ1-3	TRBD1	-	TGTGCCAGCAGGCCGACAGGGGGTGGAAACACCATATATTTT	CASRPTGGGNTIYF
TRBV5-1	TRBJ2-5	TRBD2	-	TGCGCCAGCGGGTTTCTAGCGGGGCTACAAGAGACCCAGTACTTC	CASGFLAGLQETQYF
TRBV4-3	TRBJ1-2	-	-	TGCGCCAGCAGCCAAGATAACGGCCCGGGCTATGGCTACACCTTC	CASSQDNGPGYGYTF
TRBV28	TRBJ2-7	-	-	TGTGCCAGCAGTTTCAACGACATGGGGGGCGAGCAGTACTTC	CASSFNDMGGEQYF
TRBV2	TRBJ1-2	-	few	TGTGCCAGTACCAGGGAATCCTATGGCTACACCTTC	CASTRESYGYTF
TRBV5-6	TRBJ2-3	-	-	TGTGCCAGCAGCTTAACCTACGACACAGATACGCAGTATTTT	CASSLTYDTDTQYF
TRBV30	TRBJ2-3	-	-	TGTGCCTGGAGCCTCACCGGGTGGGGCACAGATACGCAGTATTTT	CAWSLTGWGTDTQYF
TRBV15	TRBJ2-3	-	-	TGTGCCACCAGCAGAGATACTTCTAGCACAGATACGCAGTATTTT	CATSRDTSSTDTQYF
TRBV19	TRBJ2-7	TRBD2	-	TGTGCCAGTAGTATCCTAGCGGGACAAACCTACGAGCAGTACTTC	CASSILAGQTYEQYF
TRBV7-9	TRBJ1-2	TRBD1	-	TGTGCCAGCAGCCATGACAGGGACTATGGCTACACCTTC	CASSHDRDYGYTF